This T cell receptor (beta chain) comes out of a study of blood T cell repertoires in COVID-19. Study information: Both acute and convalescent COVID-19 samples were obtained from the United States, Italy and Spain.

Trimming cost V 6 bases and J 1 base, with 11 bases left between them. Germline V gene lookup returns CDR1 SQVTM and CDR2 ANQGSEA. The CDR3 runs 13 residues. Using immunoSEQ multiplex PCR, the repertoire was profiled, and TCRdb retains in-frame clones only, with some absent. The sample carries about 42,000 clones, roughly nine tenths recorded once. The sample was peripheral blood. This chain uses TRBV29-1 with TRBJ2-3; no firm D call. This clonotype was obtained from a man in his thirties or forties with active or convalescent COVID-19. DNA of the CDR3: TGCAGCGTGCGACTCTCCGGCACAGATACGCAGTATTTT. This sequence encodes CSVRLSGTDTQYF.